This entry lists 5 T cell receptor beta chains sequenced from one sample in a study of CD8 T cells in Susac syndrome. RNA, at about 0.45 to 1 ug, was reverse transcribed with random hexamers. TCRdb passed the immunoSEQ multiplex PCR reads through MiXCR, listing each CDR3 protein once. The sample shows approximately 200,000 distinct CDR3 sequences, roughly 94% of them seen only once. Material: CD4+ T cells from PBMCs. Receptors were obtained from a human donor with multiple sclerosis.

This chain links TRBV4-1 with TRBJ1-4; the match to TRBD1 covers 12 bases. V shed 0 bases and J 7 bases; nucleotides not matched to a gene: 12. The V gene's germline CDR1 is MGHRA and CDR2 YSYEKL. The CDR3 length is 19 residues. CDR3 sequence reads: CASSQEGGQGATRGEKLFF. CDR3 coding DNA: TGCGCCAGCAGCCAAGAAGGGGGACAGGGGGCAACGCGGGGTGAAAAACTGTTTTTT.

The V gene is TRBV3-1, the J gene TRBJ1-2, with D possibly matching TRBD1 (6 bases). Per germline, CDR1 LGHDT and CDR2 YNNKEL (reference sequence). V was cut by 3 bases and J by 2 bases, with 10 bases left in between. CDR3 length equals 14 residues. DNA of the CDR3: TGTGCCAGCAGCCAGCTACAGGGAAACTATGGCTACACCTTC. This encodes CASSQLQGNYGYTF.

The gene calls are TRBV14 and TRBJ1-4, with D perhaps TRBD1 (6 bases). The V end was cut by 0 bases, the J end by 11 bases, with 16 bases between. This CDR3 region has 15 residues. Germline CDR1 is SGHDN and CDR2 is FVKESK. The CDR3 here is CASSQDRDTREKLFF. CDR3 DNA: TGTGCCAGCAGCCAAGATCGGGACACTCGGGAGAAACTGTTTTTT.

The chain links TRBV20-1 to TRBJ2-7; 8 bases are shared with TRBD2. The CDR3 extends over 12 amino acids. V lost 6 bases, J lost 3 bases, and 4 bases stayed unmatched. Germline V gives CDR1 DFQATT, CDR2 SNEGSKA (reference sequence). CDR3 sequence reads: CSAGTSSYEQYF. In DNA form, the CDR3 reads TGCAGTGCCGGGACTAGTAGCTACGAGCAGTACTTC.

The rearrangement links TRBV14 to TRBJ2-7; 10 nucleotides align to TRBD2. J lost 1 base, V lost 6 bases, and 3 bases had no gene match. The CDR3 length is 14 residues. CDR1 is SGHDN, CDR2 FVKESK, per germline. The CDR3 loop is CASRFSGGSYEQYF. CDR3 DNA sequence: TGTGCCAGCAGGTTTAGCGGGGGGTCCTACGAGCAGTACTTC.